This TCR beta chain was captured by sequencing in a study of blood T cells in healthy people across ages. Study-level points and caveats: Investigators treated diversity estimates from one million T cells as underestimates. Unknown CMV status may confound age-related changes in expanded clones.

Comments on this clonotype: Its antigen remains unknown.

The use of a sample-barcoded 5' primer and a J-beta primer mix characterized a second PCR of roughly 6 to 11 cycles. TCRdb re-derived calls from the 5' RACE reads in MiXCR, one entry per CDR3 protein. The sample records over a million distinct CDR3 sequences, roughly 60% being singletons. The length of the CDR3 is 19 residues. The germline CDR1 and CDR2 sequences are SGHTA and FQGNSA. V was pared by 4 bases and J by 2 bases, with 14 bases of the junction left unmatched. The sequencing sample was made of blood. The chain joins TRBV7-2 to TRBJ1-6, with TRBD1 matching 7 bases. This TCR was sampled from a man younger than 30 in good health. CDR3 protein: CASSSSPYRGRTYNSPLHF. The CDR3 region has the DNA TGTGCCAGCAGCTCTTCTCCCTACAGGGGCAGAACCTATAATTCACCCCTCCACTTT.